One and the same sample provided the 16 T cell receptor beta chains below, sequenced in a study of blood T cell repertoires in COVID-19. Sequenced by immunoSEQ multiplex PCR; TCRdb stores in-frame clones only, minus some. The profile covers under 200,000 clones, with approximately 79% appearing a single time and around 8% taken by the ten largest. What was sequenced was peripheral blood. These receptors came from a woman aged 60-75 years with COVID-19, enrolled during active disease.

The CDR3 nucleotides are TGTGCCAGCAGCTTAGCGGGGAAGGAAGGTGAAAAACTGTTTTTT. This sequence encodes CASSLAGKEGEKLFF. The chain recombines TRBV7-3 with TRBJ1-4, with no clear D. The CDR3 is 15 residues long. Germline V lookup: CDR1 SGHTA, CDR2 FQGTGA. The V and J ends lost 2 bases and 7 bases respectively, with 14 bases between them.

This rearrangement joins TRBV19 to TRBJ2-3, with no clear D. The V gene lost 8 bases and the J gene lost 1 base, with 10 bases spanning the gap. The CDR3 runs to 13 residues. Germline V gene lookup returns CDR1 LNHDA and CDR2 SQIVND (reference sequence). CDR3 loop: CASQRSGTDTQYF. The CDR3 DNA reads as TGTGCCAGTCAGAGGTCAGGCACAGATACGCAGTATTTT. The full variable domain, with the rest looked up from reference TRBV19 and TRBJ2-3, is DGGITQSPKYLFRKEGQNVTLSCEQNLNHDAMYWYRQDPGQGLRLIYYSQIVNDFQKGDIAEGYSVSREKKESFPLTVTSAQKNPTAFYLCASQRSGTDTQYFGPGTRLTVL.

The chain couples TRBV19 to TRBJ1-2; the match to TRBD1 covers 9 bases. This CDR3 comprises 15 residues. V gave up 2 bases and J gave up 8 bases; unmatched junction bases: 9. Germline values: CDR1 LNHDA, CDR2 SQIVND (reference sequence). The CDR3 here is CASSIRPRTGEGYTF. Here the CDR3 DNA reads TGTGCCAGTAGTATACGTCCAAGGACAGGGGAAGGCTACACCTTC. Drawing the rest from reference TRBV19 and TRBJ1-2, the complete variable domain is DGGITQSPKYLFRKEGQNVTLSCEQNLNHDAMYWYRQDPGQGLRLIYYSQIVNDFQKGDIAEGYSVSREKKESFPLTVTSAQKNPTAFYLCASSIRPRTGEGYTFGSGTRLTVV.

The V gene is TRBV6-2 or TRBV6-3, the J gene TRBJ2-2; TRBD2 aligns across 8 bases. This CDR3 region has 18 residues. The junction had 15 bases not matched to a gene; V was cut back by 2 bases and J by 7 bases. Germline V gives CDR1 MNHEY, CDR2 SVGEGT. The CDR3 spells CASSYRASGPGDVGELFF. Written as DNA, the CDR3 is TGTGCCAGCAGTTACCGGGCTAGCGGGCCGGGGGACGTCGGGGAGCTGTTTTTT.

At least ten counts were recorded for this clone. This rearrangement joins TRBV23-1 to TRBJ2-7, with 8 nucleotides matching TRBD2. TRBV23-1 is recorded as an ORF, its role being uncertain. V was pared by 3 bases and J by 6 bases, with 10 bases of the junction left unmatched. This CDR3 region has 15 residues. Here the CDR3 DNA reads TGCGCCAGCAGTCATCACATAGGACTAGCTTCCGAGCAGTACTTC. Protein product: CASSHHIGLASEQYF.

This rearrangement joins TRBV19 to TRBJ1-2; a possible D gene is TRBD1 (6 bases). V dropped 2 bases and J dropped 8 bases, with 12 bases sitting between them. The germline V gene encodes CDR1 LNHDA and CDR2 SQIVND (reference sequence). This CDR3 has 13 amino acids. The CDR3 region has the DNA TGTGCCAGTAGTATATCACCAGGGGAAGGCTACACCTTC. It translates to CASSISPGEGYTF.

The rearrangement uses TRBV30 and TRBJ2-7; weak D call: TRBD1 (5 bases). The CDR3 runs 14 residues. V was trimmed by 5 bases and J by 9 bases, leaving 23 bases between them. The germline CDR1 and CDR2 sequences are GTSNPN and SVGIG (reference sequence). CDR3 region: CAWGNTGMGSGQYF. As DNA, the CDR3 is TGTGCCTGGGGGAACACAGGTATGGGTTCGGGGCAGTACTTC.

The V gene is TRBV5-1, the J gene TRBJ2-7; the D gene is possibly TRBD2 (6 bases). The V end was cut by 5 bases, the J end by 4 bases, with 13 bases between. CDR1 and CDR2 (germline): SGHRS, YFSETQ. This CDR3 has 13 amino acids. The DNA of the CDR3 is TGCGCCAGCAGGGTGGAGGAGGGATACGAGCAGTACTTC. This codes for CASRVEEGYEQYF.

V usage is TRBV4-1 and J usage is TRBJ1-2; D might be TRBD1 (5 bases). The CDR3 is made up of 15 amino acids. Germline loops: CDR1 MGHRA, CDR2 YSYEKL. V was shortened by 0 bases and J by 1 base, with 9 bases between the two germline ends. CDR3 in DNA: TGCGCCAGCAGCCAAGAGATGGGGCTTAACTATGGCTACACCTTC. Protein sequence: CASSQEMGLNYGYTF.

The chain joins TRBV6-6 to TRBJ2-2, with unresolved D. The CDR3 runs 15 residues. Germline values: CDR1 MNHNY, CDR2 SVGAGI (reference sequence). Deletions cut 11 bases from V and 0 bases from J, with 16 bases between. CDR3 region: CASTLMRSNTGELFF. The CDR3 bases are TGTGCCTCTACTCTTATGCGGTCGAACACCGGGGAGCTGTTTTTT.

The chain links TRBV27 to TRBJ2-4; tentatively, D is TRBD2 (7 bases). Per germline, CDR1 MNHEY and CDR2 SMNVEV (reference sequence). The CDR3 consists of 13 residues. Deletions cut 6 bases from V and 9 bases from J, with 15 bases between. The CDR3 region is CASSTGGRVIQYF. For the CDR3, the DNA is TGTGCCAGCAGCACCGGGGGGCGGGTCATTCAGTACTTC.

This chain links TRBV23-1 with TRBJ1-2, with D possibly matching TRBD1 (6 bases). TRBV23-1 is assigned to the ORF class and has an uncertain function. Trimming left V 4 bases short and J 4 bases short, with 13 bases between. The CDR3 consists of 14 residues. CDR3 coding DNA: TGCGCCAGCAGTCCCGGACAGCTACTCTATGGCTACACCTTC. It specifies CASSPGQLLYGYTF.

The chain joins TRBV5-5 to TRBJ1-2; 10 nucleotides match TRBD1. Germline lookup yields CDR1 SGHKS and CDR2 YYEKEE (reference sequence). This CDR3 spans 15 amino acids. The ends lost 3 bases at V and 7 bases at J; junction bases unmatched: 9. The CDR3 region has the DNA TGTGCCAGCAGCTCCCCCGGGACAGGGGTGGCTGGCTACACCTTC. The encoded protein is CASSSPGTGVAGYTF.

In nucleotides, the CDR3 is TGTGCCAGCAGACCCGACAGCTATAGCAATCAGCCCCAGCATTTT. Translating it yields CASRPDSYSNQPQHF. The chain links TRBV27 to TRBJ1-5; perhaps TRBD1 as D (5 bases). Trimming pared 6 bases from V and 0 bases from J, leaving 12 bases between. There are 15 residues in the CDR3. Germline loops: CDR1 MNHEY, CDR2 SMNVEV (reference sequence).

The chain couples TRBV19 to TRBJ1-2; D unresolved. V lost 7 bases to trimming and J lost 4 bases, with 13 bases between them. The CDR3 sequence is 13 residues long. Germline CDR1 LNHDA, CDR2 SQIVND (reference sequence). CDR3: CASTRGRPYGYTF. CDR3 nucleotide sequence: TGTGCCAGTACTAGAGGGAGACCCTATGGCTACACCTTC. Drawing the rest from reference TRBV19 and TRBJ1-2, the complete variable domain is DGGITQSPKYLFRKEGQNVTLSCEQNLNHDAMYWYRQDPGQGLRLIYYSQIVNDFQKGDIAEGYSVSREKKESFPLTVTSAQKNPTAFYLCASTRGRPYGYTFGSGTRLTVV.

This chain joins TRBV11-2 and TRBJ2-7; D may be TRBD1 (5 bases). CDR3 length: 15 residues. V was cut by 5 bases and J by 5 bases, with 19 bases left in between. Germline V gene lookup returns CDR1 SGHAT and CDR2 FQNNGV. This CDR3 reads CASSALQGRAHEQYV. DNA of the CDR3: TGTGCCAGCAGCGCCCTCCAGGGTAGGGCCCACGAGCAGTACGTC.